The rows below give T cell receptor beta chains drawn from one sample of a study of blood T cell repertoires in COVID-19. TCRdb's copy holds only in-frame clones and misses some; the assay was immunoSEQ multiplex PCR. The table shows fewer than 150,000 clones, with approximately 83% occurring only once. Sequencing was done on a sample of peripheral blood. The source of these receptors is a woman aged 45-65 years who had recovered from COVID-19. Each CDR3 is given without its conserved first and last residue. Each record gives: V gene, CDR3 protein.

>TRBV4-1
ASSRNSGTEETQY
>TRBV11-2
ASSLWVKTPNGYT
>TRBV11-2
ASGQNSGANVLT
>TRBV6-4
ASSDMPRGEQF
>TRBV5-1
ASSPANGGTKETQY
>TRBV19
ASNPPGVIEKLF
>TRBV27
ASSPFRQGGNEQF
>TRBV5-5
ASSFVAGVTDTQY
>TRBV5-1
ASSSDPGQGGETQY
>TRBV28
ATNQDPGGGFGYT